Listed below are T cell receptor beta chains from one sample, sequenced in a study of blood T cell repertoires in COVID-19. Method: immunoSEQ multiplex PCR; TCRdb's copy keeps in-frame clones and lacks some. The sample has about 110,000 clones, roughly 80% seen once; the top ten hold around a sixth. What was sequenced was peripheral blood. The receptors here all came from an older woman with acute or convalescent COVID-19. CDR3s include the opening cysteine and the closing phenylalanine or tryptophan. D genes are given only for firm matches. Size values are once, few and many counts, or a class for expanded clones, and some rows have none.

V	D	J	size	CDR3	DNA
TRBV12-3/TRBV12-4	NA	TRBJ2-7	medium-sized	CASSRETTYEQYF	TGTGCCAGCAGCCGGGAAACAACCTACGAGCAGTACTTC
TRBV6-2/TRBV6-3	TRBD2	TRBJ2-1	NA	CASSSTSGRSSSYNEQFF	TGTGCCAGCAGTAGTACTAGCGGGAGGAGCAGCTCCTACAATGAGCAGTTCTTC
TRBV9	TRBD1	TRBJ1-1	NA	CASSKDRATEAFF	TGTGCCAGCAGCAAAGACAGGGCCACTGAAGCTTTCTTT
TRBV2	NA	TRBJ2-2	NA	CASRGNAGRELFF	TGTGCCAGCCGAGGCAACGCCGGTCGGGAGCTGTTTTTT
TRBV5-4	TRBD1	TRBJ1-1	NA	CASSGTAKGSAFF	TGTGCCAGCAGCGGGACAGCCAAAGGGTCGGCTTTCTTT
TRBV6-5	NA	TRBJ1-5	NA	CASSYVGANQPQHF	TGTGCCAGCAGTTACGTGGGGGCGAATCAGCCCCAGCATTTT
TRBV12-5	TRBD1	TRBJ1-1	NA	CASGQQGARVEAFF	TGTGCTAGTGGGCAACAGGGGGCAAGAGTGGAAGCTTTCTTT
TRBV30	NA	TRBJ1-2	NA	CAWSPTATGSVGYTF	TGTGCCTGGAGTCCTACAGCAACAGGTTCAGTTGGCTACACCTTC
TRBV28	NA	TRBJ2-3	NA	CASSFGGEGDTQYF	TGTGCCAGCAGTTTCGGGGGAGAGGGGGATACGCAGTATTTT
TRBV7-2	TRBD1	TRBJ1-1	many	CASSWGTGTNPEAFF	TGTGCCAGCAGCTGGGGGACAGGGACTAATCCTGAAGCTTTCTTT
TRBV10-1	NA	TRBJ1-1	NA	CASSTGLGTEAFF	TGCGCCAGCAGCACAGGTTTGGGCACTGAAGCTTTCTTT
TRBV2	TRBD1	TRBJ1-3	NA	CASSEGRGQSGNTIYF	TGTGCCAGCAGTGAAGGACGGGGACAGTCTGGAAACACCATATATTTT
TRBV4-1	NA	TRBJ1-1	NA	CASSRLQGENTEAFF	TGCGCCAGCAGCCGACTACAGGGCGAGAACACTGAAGCTTTCTTT
TRBV19	NA	TRBJ2-3	few	CASKEQGTDTQYF	TGTGCCAGTAAGGAGCAAGGCACAGATACGCAGTATTTT
TRBV7-8	TRBD2	TRBJ2-1	NA	CASSLSSGKSGEQFF	TGTGCCAGCAGCTTGTCTAGCGGGAAATCAGGGGAGCAGTTCTTC
TRBV20-1	NA	TRBJ2-1	NA	CSAWTINEQFF	TGCAGTGCTTGGACTATCAATGAGCAGTTCTTC
TRBV19	TRBD1	TRBJ1-2	NA	CASSPRDRVLSGYTF	TGTGCCAGTAGTCCTAGGGACAGGGTATTGAGTGGCTACACCTTC
TRBV6-5	TRBD2	TRBJ2-1	NA	CASTRGREAHNEQFF	TGTGCCAGCACTCGAGGGCGGGAGGCCCACAATGAGCAGTTCTTC
TRBV7-3	TRBD1	TRBJ1-1	NA	CASSSTGTGGAFF	TGTGCCAGCAGCTCCACCGGGACAGGAGGAGCTTTCTTT
TRBV5-1	TRBD1	TRBJ2-1	NA	CATRTGGYNEQFF	TGCGCCACCCGGACAGGGGGCTACAATGAGCAGTTCTTC
TRBV29-1	TRBD2	TRBJ2-3	NA	CSVQAGVNFADTQYF	TGCAGCGTTCAAGCGGGAGTAAATTTCGCAGATACGCAGTATTTT
TRBV24-1	NA	TRBJ2-2	NA	CATSDLKEGMYTGELFF	TGTGCCACCAGTGATTTGAAAGAGGGAATGTACACCGGGGAGCTGTTTTTT
TRBV15	NA	TRBJ1-6	NA	CATSTTGTPNSPLHF	TGTGCCACCAGCACCACCGGGACACCCAATTCACCCCTCCACTTT
TRBV5-1	TRBD2	TRBJ2-5	NA	CASSLRLAAVETQYF	TGCGCCAGCAGCTTACGGCTAGCGGCGGTGGAGACCCAGTACTTC
TRBV6-2/TRBV6-3	NA	TRBJ1-5	few	CASSSDRRQPQHF	TGTGCCAGCAGCTCTGACAGGAGACAGCCCCAGCATTTT
TRBV9	TRBD2	TRBJ2-5	NA	CASNDGGYGTQYF	TGTGCCAGCAACGACGGGGGGTATGGGACCCAGTACTTC
TRBV6-5	NA	TRBJ1-5	NA	CASSYSPGIGQPQHF	TGTGCCAGCAGTTACTCGCCAGGGATAGGGCAGCCCCAGCATTTT
TRBV3-1/TRBV3-2	TRBD2	TRBJ2-2	NA	CASSRRHYSGGAKETGELFF	TGTGCCAGCAGCCGCAGACACTATAGCGGGGGGGCAAAAGAAACCGGGGAGCTGTTTTTT
TRBV7-7	TRBD2	TRBJ2-3	NA	CASSLSTGLGADTQYF	TGTGCTAGCAGCTTAAGTACCGGACTAGGCGCGGATACGCAGTATTTT
TRBV10-1	NA	TRBJ2-1	NA	CASSVRFYNEQFF	TGCGCCAGCAGTGTCAGATTCTACAATGAGCAGTTCTTC
TRBV6-5	NA	TRBJ2-5	NA	CASSYTTVQETQYF	TGTGCCAGCAGTTACACGACAGTTCAAGAGACCCAGTACTTC
TRBV7-3	TRBD1	TRBJ2-7	NA	CASSRGTGGFEQYF	TGTGCCAGCAGCCGAGGGACAGGGGGCTTCGAGCAGTACTTC
TRBV2	TRBD1	TRBJ2-3	NA	CASSYQGVGTDTQYF	TGTGCCAGCAGTTATCAGGGGGTGGGAACAGATACGCAGTATTTT
TRBV5-5	NA	TRBJ1-4	NA	CASSFGDEKLFF	TGTGCCAGCAGCTTCGGGGATGAAAAACTGTTTTTT
TRBV29-1	TRBD1	TRBJ1-1	NA	CSAGQGNVGAFF	TGCAGCGCCGGACAGGGAAATGTCGGAGCTTTCTTT
TRBV2	TRBD1	TRBJ1-2	NA	CASTEVGRGRTGYTF	TGTGCCAGCACCGAAGTTGGCAGGGGGCGGACTGGCTACACCTTC
TRBV30	TRBD2	TRBJ2-1	NA	CAWSVAGDNEQFF	TGTGCCTGGAGCGTAGCGGGAGACAATGAGCAGTTCTTC
TRBV10-3	NA	TRBJ1-2	NA	CAISEVEGEGYGYTF	TGTGCCATCAGTGAGGTAGAGGGTGAAGGCTATGGCTACACCTTC
TRBV11-2	TRBD2	TRBJ2-4	NA	CASSFGREGIQYF	TGTGCCAGCAGCTTTGGTAGGGAGGGCATTCAGTACTTC
TRBV28	NA	TRBJ1-5	few	CASTPNRIPQPQHF	TGTGCCAGCACCCCTAACAGGATTCCTCAGCCCCAGCATTTT
TRBV18	NA	TRBJ1-2	NA	CASQPSDQGRGGYTF	TGTGCCAGCCAGCCTTCTGACCAGGGGCGTGGTGGCTACACCTTC